The clone carrying this T cell receptor beta chain was observed a few times. The CDR3 length is 15 residues. V shed 2 bases and J shed 7 bases, with 17 bases lying between them. CDR1 is GTSNPN and CDR2 is SVGIG in the germline V gene (reference sequence). The entry originates in a study of OX40 agonist ivuxolimab in advanced cancers. Here immunoSEQ multiplex PCR was the method, and the copy in TCRdb shows in-frame clones only, minus some. The data contain about 8,000 clones, 86% of them singletons. This receptor was identified in an adult with an advanced solid tumor such as melanoma, head and neck, liver or kidney cancer. This sample comprised CD4+ or CD8+ T cells sorted from blood, obtained in a trial of the OX40 agonist ivuxolimab. The rearrangement uses TRBV30 and TRBJ1-4; D perhaps matches TRBD1 (6 bases). CDR3 in DNA: TGTGCCTGGAGTCTAACAGGCGGGGGCGGTGAAAAACTGTTTTTT. This sequence encodes CAWSLTGGGGEKLFF.